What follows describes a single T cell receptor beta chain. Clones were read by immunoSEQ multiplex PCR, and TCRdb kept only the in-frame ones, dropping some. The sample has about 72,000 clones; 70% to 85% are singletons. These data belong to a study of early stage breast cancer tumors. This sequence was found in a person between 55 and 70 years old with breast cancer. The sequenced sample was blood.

The CDR3 nucleotides read TGTGCCATCAGTGAGTCGAGGCGGGGGGGCACAGATACGCAGTATTTT. It specifies CAISESRRGGTDTQYF. This sequence joins TRBV10-3 and TRBJ2-3, with 8 bases fitting TRBD2. Per germline, CDR1 ENHRY and CDR2 SYGVKD. J gave up 1 base and V 0 bases, and 3 bases lay outside the gene matches. CDR3 size: 16 residues.